This TCR beta chain was sequenced during a study of CD8 T cells in ankylosing spondylitis (dated by TCRdb to between 2016 and 2019). As for the study more broadly: T cell receptor beta repertoires were profiled in healthy donors and ankylosing spondylitis patients so that disease-linked TCR variants could be found. The full study cohort was made up of 25 ankylosing spondylitis patients and more than 90 healthy donors. Samples of peripheral blood were taken, and for ankylosing spondylitis patients, synovial fluid was collected as well. Summary of the overall study and its limitations: A CD8+ phenotype was shown by the disease-linked clones, which were found at relatively low frequencies in peripheral blood. A TCR beta motif made up of several highly homologous amino acid variants appeared to be characteristic of blood from ankylosing spondylitis patients. According to the report, matched synovial fluid samples from ankylosing spondylitis patients were significantly enriched for the disease-linked clones. Some motif variants were previously reported in synovial fluid and blood of reactive arthritis patients, suggesting common disease-initiation mechanisms.

This clonotype has a count of ten or more. No cognate antigen has been identified for it. Base-call qualities are not available, and no considerably larger clone is one nucleotide away. The sequencer was an Illumina HiSeq 2500. Quantitative 5'-RACE with molecular barcodes was the method used to prepare the TCR beta libraries. In the source study's methods: A new computational method, built on a probabilistic model of VDJ rearrangement, was used to identify disease-linked TCR variants. The public sequencing data were trimmed at Q25 with fastp and processed into clonotypes with MiXCR by TCRdb, which kept only in-frame beta chains. Each record represents a unique CDR3 protein, reported with the most common genes and DNA among its rows. The V and J calls, along with clone size, are taken from TCRdb and not from the paper's own processing. In all, the sample holds about 200,000 distinct CDR3 sequences, and 5.5% to 7.5% of those were seen once. Together, the top ten hold about 14% of the sample.

The cysteine opens and the phenylalanine closes a CDR3 of 14 amino acids. The read is trimmed to its CDR3 DNA, 42 bases read in frame from base 1. As encoded in the germline V gene, CDR1 is SGHTA while CDR2 is FQGTGA. Here V drops 2 bases and J drops 6 bases, and the junction holds 3 bases not matched to any gene. The specimen sequenced was blood, either unsorted or a sorted T cell fraction (not recorded which). The origin of this receptor is a male donor with ankylosing spondylitis. The sequence links TRBV7-3 to TRBJ2-1; 8 bases in the middle match TRBD2. The CDR3: CASSLRGLGNEQFF. The sequenced DNA: TGTGCCAGCAGCTTACGGGGACTAGGCAATGAGCAGTTCTTC.